This TCR beta chain originates from a study of monozygotic twins with inflammatory bowel disease. Germline-derived CDR1 and CDR2 are SGHRS and YFSETQ. This CDR3 is 15 amino acids long. TCRdb reanalyzed the 5' RACE reads, giving one entry per CDR3 protein sequence and no DNA. The record lists some 100,000 distinct CDR3 sequences, of which the ten most abundant hold 9.5% to 15%. The specimen sequenced was blood. J is TRBJ2-2 and V is TRBV5-1; without DNA, the TCRdb call of TRBD1 cannot be checked. The receptor was isolated from a human donor with ulcerative colitis or Crohn's disease, or a healthy co-twin of an affected twin (not recorded which). This CDR3 reads CASTPQGANTGELFF.